The sequence of this T cell receptor (beta chain) was determined in a study of T cell responses to AZD1222 COVID-19 vaccine. The study's findings and limits: In all cases, repertoires were sampled only after the peak T cell response. Reportedly, close to half of spike-specific TCRs are directed against unmutated variant regions. Most donors were white British, females outnumbered males, and clonal diversity was possibly underestimated.

Concerning this clone: The target antigen is unknown. The sample has other DNA sequences that encode this CDR3 too.

Sequencing was performed with immunoSEQ multiplex PCR; in TCRdb, only in-frame clones are kept and a portion is missing. The data show about 130,000 clones, about nine tenths seen once. Trimming shortened V by 3 bases and J by 2 bases, and 7 bases separated the two germline ends. CDR3 length: 13 residues. This specimen consisted of peripheral blood, obtained on day 0 of AZD1222 vaccination. J is TRBJ1-1 and V is TRBV12-3 or TRBV12-4; no clear D gene. The clonotype originates from an adult in good health. The CDR3 nucleotides are TGTGCCAGCAGTTTGTCCCCTAACACTGAAGCTTTCTTT. Encoded protein: CASSLSPNTEAFF.